This T cell receptor (beta chain) was profiled in a study of CD8+CD57+ T cells in acquired aplastic anemia. Study information: Sorting CD4+ and CD8+ cells gave DNA averaging approximately 3 ug.

The study profiled TCR beta VDJ and CDR3 using genomic DNA as template. TCRdb fed the reads into MiXCR, producing one record per CDR3 protein. Of 250,000 or so distinct CDR3 sequences in the sample, around 45% were seen once. Patients who underwent sequencing had shown CD8+CD57+ cell expansion by flow cytometry. Details on this clonotype: Its antigen is unknown.

Regarding the study as a whole: There were over 25 CD8+ CDR3 sequences that occurred in both patients and controls. Between the patient and control groups, CD8+ Simpson's diversity did not differ significantly.

The CDR3 contains 16 residues. Germline values: CDR1 SGHTA, CDR2 FQGTGA. V shed 2 bases and J shed 4 bases, with 17 bases lying between them. This sequence joins TRBV7-3 and TRBJ1-2; unclear D gene. This receptor was obtained from a human donor with aplastic anemia. The sample taken for sequencing was sorted CD4+, CD8+, or CD8+CD57+ T cells (not recorded which) from PBMCs. The chain's CDR3 is CASSLVSDLESYGYTF. CDR3 DNA sequence: TGTGCCAGCAGCTTAGTGTCTGACCTTGAGTCCTATGGCTACACCTTC.